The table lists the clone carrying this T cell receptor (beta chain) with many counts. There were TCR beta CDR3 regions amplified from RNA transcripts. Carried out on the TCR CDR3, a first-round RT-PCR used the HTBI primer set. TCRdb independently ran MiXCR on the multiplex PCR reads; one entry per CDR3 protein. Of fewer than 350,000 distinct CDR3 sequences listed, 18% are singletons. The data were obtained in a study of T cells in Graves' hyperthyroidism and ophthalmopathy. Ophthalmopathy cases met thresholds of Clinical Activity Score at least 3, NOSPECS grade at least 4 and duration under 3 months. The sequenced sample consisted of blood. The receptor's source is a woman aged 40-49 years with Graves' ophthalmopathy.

CDR3 protein: CASSAGGLAGGETQYF. The CDR3 nucleotides read TGTGCCAGCAGCGCCGGAGGACTAGCGGGAGGCGAGACCCAGTACTTC. The chain couples TRBV7-9 to TRBJ2-5; 14 bases are shared with TRBD2. The V gene's germline CDR1 is SEHNR and CDR2 FQNEAQ (reference sequence). The CDR3 loop spans 16 amino acids. Losses at the gene ends were 5 bases for V and 5 bases for J; bases not matched to a gene: 7.